Following are 22 T cell receptor beta chains from one sample sequenced in a study of tumor-infiltrating lymphocytes in primary liver carcinoma. Extraction of RNA together with DNA used about 18-31 mg of unsorted bulk tissue. Starting from around 500 ng of total RNA, TCR beta cDNA was produced with a primer in the constant region. Three nested multiplex PCR rounds of slightly modified ARM-PCR generated TCR beta libraries. Both of the initial two PCR rounds ran for nine to ten cycles and employed TRBV1-TRBV30 forward primers alongside a C-beta reverse primer. TCRdb processed the multiplex PCR reads anew with MiXCR; each CDR3 protein has one entry. The sample contains approximately 100,000 distinct CDR3 sequences, approximately 70% of which appear only once. The sample comprised liver tumor tissue from sampling region 2. The subset denotes: tumor region T2, inferior pole. Receptor source: a woman aged 60-70 years with primary liver carcinoma and hepatitis B virus infection.

This clonotype is termed medium-sized. The chain links TRBV11-2 to TRBJ2-3, with 10 bases aligning to TRBD2. The CDR3 is 17 residues long. From germline, CDR1 is SGHAT and CDR2 FQNNGV. V trimming: 5 bases; J trimming: 0 bases; junction bases outside the gene matches: 8. CDR3 sequence (DNA): TGTGCCAGCAGCCCAAAGACTAGCGGGTTTAGCACAGATACGCAGTATTTT. This codes for CASSPKTSGFSTDTQYF.

This clonotype showed up many times. This chain links TRBV29-1 with TRBJ1-4; 7 nucleotides agree with TRBD1. The CDR3 spans 13 residues. Looked up from germline, CDR1 is SQVTM and CDR2 is ANQGSEA. The trim removed 7 bases at V and 7 bases at J, leaving 9 bases unmatched. Here the CDR3 reads CSANRGVGEKLFF. In nucleotides, the CDR3 is TGCAGCGCTAACAGGGGAGTGGGTGAAAAACTGTTTTTT.

On this clonotype: Since a much larger clone is just one base distant, this may be a read error. The CDR3 does not close with the conserved phenylalanine or tryptophan, likely indicating a read error. The V gene is TRBV5-4, the J gene TRBJ1-5, with unresolved D. Between the trimmed V and J ends, which lost 0 bases and 9 bases, there was a span of 7 bases. Germline CDR1 SGHNT, CDR2 YYREEE (reference sequence). The CDR3 is 12 residues long. In DNA form, the CDR3 reads TGTGCCAGCAGCTTGGACCAAGGGCCCCAGCATTTA. Its translation is CASSLDQGPQHL.

In the case of this clonotype: The junction shows a germline mismatch at one end, possibly a read error. This chain connects TRBV5-1 to TRBJ2-5, with TRBD1 matching over 8 bases. This CDR3 spans 12 amino acids. Germline V gives CDR1 SGHRS, CDR2 YFSETQ. The CDR3 loop reads CASSADRALKHF. The CDR3 DNA reads TGCGCCAGCAGCGCGGACAGGGCCCTCAAACACTTC.

This clonotype was seen repeatedly, ten times or more. The chain combines TRBV29-1 with TRBJ1-1, with D perhaps matching TRBD1 (6 bases). V shed 6 bases and J shed 8 bases, with 16 bases lying between them. Germline V gene lookup returns CDR1 SQVTM and CDR2 ANQGSEA. CDR3 length equals 12 residues. The chain's CDR3 is CSVGALGTEAFF. CDR3 in DNA: TGCAGCGTCGGAGCGCTCGGGACAGAAGCTTTCTTT.

The chain links TRBV11-2 to TRBJ2-1; 11 bases map to TRBD2. The CDR3 totals 16 residues. Germline V gene sequence: CDR1 SGHAT, CDR2 FQNNGV. With 9 bases clipped from V and 6 bases from J, the junction kept 13 bases outside the gene matches. The CDR3 sequence: CASSPGLAGDCNEQFF. The CDR3, as DNA: TGTGCCAGTAGCCCCGGACTAGCGGGCGATTGCAATGAGCAGTTCTTC. Variable domain in full (rest from reference TRBV11-2 and TRBJ2-1): EAGVAQSPRYKIIEKRQSVAFWCNPISGHATLYWYQQILGQGPKLLIQFQNNGVVDDSQLPKDRFSAERLKGVDSTLKIQPAKLEDSAVYLCASSPGLAGDCNEQFFGPGTRLTVL.

On this clonotype itself: Germline and junction disagree at one end, which may indicate a read error. The V gene is TRBV5-1, the J gene TRBJ1-1; D is perhaps TRBD1 (6 bases). The CDR3 is made up of 14 amino acids. Germline V gives CDR1 SGHRS, CDR2 YFSETQ. CDR3 sequence: CTSSPGTTYTEAFF. For the CDR3, the DNA is TGCACCAGCAGCCCTGGGACAACGTACACTGAAGCTTTCTTT.

This clonotype was recorded at least ten times. This chain joins TRBV7-8 and TRBJ2-1; a possible D gene is TRBD2 (6 bases). Germline loops: CDR1 SGHVS, CDR2 FQNEAQ. V lost 5 bases to trimming and J lost 4 bases, with 18 bases between them. The CDR3 covers 16 residues. Here the CDR3 reads CASSPGRLSFYNEQFF. The CDR3 coding sequence is TGTGCCAGCAGCCCCGGGAGACTATCCTTTTACAATGAGCAGTTCTTC.

In DNA form, the CDR3 reads TGTGCCAGCAGTAACAGGGTCGGCTACACCTTC. Encoded protein: CASSNRVGYTF. The chain employs TRBV6-5 and TRBJ1-2; D may be TRBD1 (6 bases). Germline V lookup: CDR1 MNHEY, CDR2 SVGAGI. The ends were cut back, 5 bases at V and 8 bases at J, with 9 bases in the middle. The CDR3 consists of 11 residues.

This clonotype was recorded many times. The CDR3 coding sequence is TGTGCCAGCAGCTTTGGGACAGCCACCGGCTACGAGCAGTACTTC. This translates into CASSFGTATGYEQYF. The rearrangement uses TRBV5-5 and TRBJ2-7, with TRBD1 identical over 7 bases. Germline V gives CDR1 SGHKS, CDR2 YYEKEE (reference sequence). The CDR3 is 15 residues long. The J segment lost 3 bases and the V segment lost 2 bases, leaving 8 bases of the junction unmatched.

With regard to this clonotype: The junction departs from the called germline gene at one end, perhaps through a read error. V is TRBV11-2 and J is TRBJ2-1; D is unresolved. Germline CDR1 SGHAT, CDR2 FQNNGV. CDR3 length: 16 amino acids. CDR3 residues: CASSLDLTGGCDEQFF. The DNA of the CDR3 is TGTGCCAGCAGCTTAGATCTGACGGGTGGGTGTGATGAACAGTTCTTC.

Remarks on this clonotype: A much larger clone lies a single base off, so this may be a read error. V gene TRBV28 combines with J gene TRBJ2-2, with 9 positions matching TRBD1. V dropped 8 bases and J dropped 7; count of bases not matched to a gene: 14. The CDR3 has 16 residues. Germline V lookup: CDR1 MDHEN, CDR2 SYDVKM. As DNA, the CDR3 is TGTGCCAGCGGGGGGGACAGGGCTGGGGTGATCGGGGAGCTGTTTTTT. It yields the protein CASGGDRAGVIGELFF.

The V call is TRBV29-1, the J call TRBJ2-3; D gene unclear. The CDR3 has 12 residues. V was trimmed by 8 bases and J by 2 bases, leaving 11 bases between them. Germline CDR1 is SQVTM and CDR2 is ANQGSEA. The CDR3 reads CSIVDITDTQYF. The DNA for the CDR3 is TGCAGCATCGTAGACATCACAGATACGCAGTATTTT.

Regarding this clonotype: This may come from a read error, since a much larger clone is one base off. The rearrangement joins TRBV5-4 to TRBJ2-2, with D tentatively TRBD2 (5 bases). The length of the CDR3 is 13 residues. V lost 5 bases, J lost 7 bases, and 12 bases lay in between. Germline CDR1 and CDR2: SGHNT and YYREEE (reference sequence). CDR3 protein: CASSFGNYGELFF. CDR3 DNA: TGTGCCAGCAGTTTCGGGAATTACGGGGAGCTGTTTTTT.

V usage is TRBV11-2 and J usage is TRBJ2-1; 10 bases map to TRBD2. Germline CDR1 is SGHAT and CDR2 is FQNNGV. The CDR3 consists of 16 residues. The junction had 12 bases not matched to a gene; V was cut back by 7 bases and J by 6 bases. In DNA form, the CDR3 reads TGTGCCAGCATCCGAGCCGGGACTAGCGTGAGCAATGAGCAGTTCTTC. Protein product: CASIRAGTSVSNEQFF.

The table lists this clonotype with a few counts. At one end, the junction sequence differs from germline, possibly due to a read error. The chain uses TRBV5-1 and TRBJ2-3; 9 positions agree with TRBD2. CDR1 and CDR2 from the germline V gene are SGHRS and YFSETQ. This CDR3 is 16 amino acids long. This chain's CDR3 is CASSTVTSGRTDTQYF. The CDR3 DNA reads as TGTGCCAGCAGCACCGTGACTAGCGGTCGCACAGATACGCAGTATTTT.

As regards this clonotype: This clone may be a read error of a much larger clone one base away. The chain joins TRBV5-4 to TRBJ2-2; 9 nucleotides agree with TRBD2. CDR3 length equals 19 residues. V gave up 4 bases and J gave up 3 bases; unmatched junction bases: 16. The germline V gene has CDR1 SGHNT and CDR2 YYREEE (reference sequence). The chain's CDR3 is CASSLHVWTSDLHTGELFF. CDR3 nucleotide sequence: TGTGCCAGCAGCCTCCATGTGTGGACTAGCGACCTCCACACCGGGGAGCTGTTTTTT.

The sample holds one count of this clonotype. Mismatch with germline at one junction end may stem from a read error. The chain carries TRBV12-3 or TRBV12-4 and TRBJ2-6; 8 bases are a match to TRBD1. The CDR3 is made up of 21 amino acids. The CDR3 loop reads CTSSWRPRGLAGVSGANVLTF. CDR3 coding DNA: TGTACCAGCAGTTGGCGCCCCAGGGGGCTAGCAGGAGTGTCTGGGGCCAACGTCCTGACTTTC.

The V call is TRBV11-1, the J call TRBJ2-7; the D call may be TRBD1 or TRBD2 (6 bases each). This CDR3 is built from 13 residues. The germline V and J ends were trimmed by 6 bases and 5 bases, with 14 bases remaining between them. CDR1 and CDR2 from the germline V gene are SGHAT and FQDESV (reference sequence). CDR3: CASSVGGYNEQYF. The CDR3, as DNA: TGTGCCAGCAGTGTCGGGGGCTACAACGAGCAGTACTTC.

Concerning this clonotype itself: Just one base apart from a much larger clone, this may be a read error. The chain employs TRBV10-3 and TRBJ2-7, with D perhaps assigned TRBD1 or TRBD2 (6 bases each). Looked up from germline, CDR1 is ENHRY and CDR2 is SYGVKD. V shed 0 bases and J shed 6 bases, with 12 bases lying between them. This CDR3 is built from 14 residues. CDR3 bases: TGTGCCATCAGTGAGTCCCGGGGGCTAAGCGAGCAGTACTTC. Encoded protein: CAISESRGLSEQYF.

A word on this clonotype: This clone may be a read error of a much larger clone one base away. This chain joins TRBV7-8 and TRBJ1-1; D not resolved. CDR1 is SGHVS, CDR2 FQNEAQ, per germline. CDR3 length equals 16 residues. The CDR3 sequence: CVSSFLGGNLNTEAFF. As DNA, the CDR3 is TGTGTCAGCAGCTTTTTGGGAGGGAACCTGAACACTGAAGCTTTCTTT. Based on the CDR3 plus reference TRBV7-8 and TRBJ1-1, the full variable domain is GAGVSQSPRYKVAKRGQDVALRCDPISGHVSLFWYQQALGQGPEFLTYFQNEAQLDKSGLPSDRFFAERPEGSVSTLKIQRTQQEDSAVYLCVSSFLGGNLNTEAFFGQGTRLTVV.

With regard to this clonotype: At one end, the junction sequence differs from germline, possibly due to a read error. The chain links TRBV12-3 or TRBV12-4 to TRBJ1-6; no definite D call. The CDR3 length is 14 residues. This CDR3 reads CASCPLRAASHLHF. CDR3 sequence (DNA): TGTGCCAGCTGTCCCCTGAGAGCGGCTTCACACCTCCACTTT.